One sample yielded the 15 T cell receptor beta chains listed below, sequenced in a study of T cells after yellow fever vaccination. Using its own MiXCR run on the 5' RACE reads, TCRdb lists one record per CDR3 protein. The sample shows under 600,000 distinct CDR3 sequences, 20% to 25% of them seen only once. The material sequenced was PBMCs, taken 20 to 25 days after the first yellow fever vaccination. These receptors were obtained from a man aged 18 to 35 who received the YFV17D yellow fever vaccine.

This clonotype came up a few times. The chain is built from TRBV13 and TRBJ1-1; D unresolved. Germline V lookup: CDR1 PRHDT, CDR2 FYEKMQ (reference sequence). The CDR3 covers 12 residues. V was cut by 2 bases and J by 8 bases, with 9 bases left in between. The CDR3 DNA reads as TGTGCCAGCAGCTTAATCGAGAACGAAGCTTTCTTT. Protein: CASSLIENEAFF.

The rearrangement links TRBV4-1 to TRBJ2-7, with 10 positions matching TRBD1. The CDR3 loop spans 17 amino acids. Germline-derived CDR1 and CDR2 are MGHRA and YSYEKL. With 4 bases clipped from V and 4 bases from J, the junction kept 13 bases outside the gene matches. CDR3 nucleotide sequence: TGCGCCAGCAGCCCCGTGCCTTCCGGGACAGGGGCATACGAGCAGTACGTC. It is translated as CASSPVPSGTGAYEQYV.

The CDR3 bases are TGTGCCAGCAGCAAACCGACGGGATCGGCCACCGGGGAGCTGTTTTTT. It specifies CASSKPTGSATGELFF. The chain employs TRBV7-2 and TRBJ2-2; possible D gene TRBD2, 5 bases. V dropped 5 bases and J dropped 4 bases, with 17 bases sitting between them. CDR1 is SGHTA and CDR2 is FQGNSA in the germline V gene. The CDR3 sequence is 16 residues long.

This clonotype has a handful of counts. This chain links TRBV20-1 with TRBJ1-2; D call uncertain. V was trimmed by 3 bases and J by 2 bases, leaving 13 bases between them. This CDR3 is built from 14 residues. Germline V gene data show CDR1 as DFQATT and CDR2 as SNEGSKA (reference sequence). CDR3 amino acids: CSASISQTNYGYTF. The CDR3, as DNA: TGCAGTGCTAGTATCTCACAGACGAACTATGGCTACACCTTC.

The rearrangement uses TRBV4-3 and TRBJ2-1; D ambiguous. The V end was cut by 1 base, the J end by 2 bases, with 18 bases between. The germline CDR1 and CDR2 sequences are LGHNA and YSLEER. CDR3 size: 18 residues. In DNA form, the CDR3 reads TGCGCCAGCAGCCAAGGCATGCAAGGCCCATATCCCTACAATGAGCAGTTCTTC. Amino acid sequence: CASSQGMQGPYPYNEQFF.

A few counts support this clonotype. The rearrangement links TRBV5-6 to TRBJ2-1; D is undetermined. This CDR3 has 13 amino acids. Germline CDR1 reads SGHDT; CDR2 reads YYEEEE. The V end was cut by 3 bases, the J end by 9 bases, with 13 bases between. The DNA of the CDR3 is TGTGCCAGCAGCTCCCGAGCCTCCAGTGAGCAGTTCTTC. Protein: CASSSRASSEQFF.

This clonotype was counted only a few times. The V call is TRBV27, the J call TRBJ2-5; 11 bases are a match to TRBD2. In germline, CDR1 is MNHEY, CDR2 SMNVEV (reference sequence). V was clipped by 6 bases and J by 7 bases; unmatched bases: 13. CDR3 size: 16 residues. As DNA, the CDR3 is TGTGCCAGCAGCCCAGCCTTTAGCGGGGGGGCCGCGACCCAGTACTTC. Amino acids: CASSPAFSGGAATQYF.

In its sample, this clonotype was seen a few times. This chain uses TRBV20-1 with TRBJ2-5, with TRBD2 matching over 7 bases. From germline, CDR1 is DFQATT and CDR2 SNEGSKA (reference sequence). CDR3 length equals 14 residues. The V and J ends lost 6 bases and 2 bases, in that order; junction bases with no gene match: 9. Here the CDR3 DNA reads TGCAGTGCATACAGGAGCGGGGTACAAGAGACCCAGTACTTC. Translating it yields CSAYRSGVQETQYF.

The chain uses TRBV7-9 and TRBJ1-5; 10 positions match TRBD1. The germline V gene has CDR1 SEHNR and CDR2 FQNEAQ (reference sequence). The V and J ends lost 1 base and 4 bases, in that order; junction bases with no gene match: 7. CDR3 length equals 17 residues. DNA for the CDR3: TGTGCCAGCAGCTTAGGAGGGACAGGGGAAGGTAATCAGCCCCAGCATTTT. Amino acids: CASSLGGTGEGNQPQHF.

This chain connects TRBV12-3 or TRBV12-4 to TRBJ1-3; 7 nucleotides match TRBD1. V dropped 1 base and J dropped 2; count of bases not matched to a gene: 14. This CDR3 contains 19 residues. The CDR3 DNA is TGTGCCAGCAGTTTAGAGTTTTATGGGGACAGAGGACCTGGAAACACCATATATTTT. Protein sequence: CASSLEFYGDRGPGNTIYF.

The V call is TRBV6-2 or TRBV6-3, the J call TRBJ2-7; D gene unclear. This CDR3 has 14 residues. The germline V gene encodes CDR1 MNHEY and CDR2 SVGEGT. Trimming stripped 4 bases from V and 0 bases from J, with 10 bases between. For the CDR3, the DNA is TGTGCCAGCAGTTTCGACGATAGCTCCTACGAGCAGTACTTC. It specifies CASSFDDSSYEQYF.

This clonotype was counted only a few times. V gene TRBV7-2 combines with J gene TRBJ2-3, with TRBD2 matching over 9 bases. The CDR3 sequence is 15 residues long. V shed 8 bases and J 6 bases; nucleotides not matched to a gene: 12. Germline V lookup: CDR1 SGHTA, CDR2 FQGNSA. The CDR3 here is CASVPGGGVLDTQYF. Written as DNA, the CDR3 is TGTGCCAGCGTCCCGGGCGGGGGGGTCTTGGATACGCAGTATTTT. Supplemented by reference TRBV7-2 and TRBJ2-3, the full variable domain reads GAGVSQSPSNKVTEKGKDVELRCDPISGHTALYWYRQSLGQGLEFLIYFQGNSAPDKSGLPSDRFSAERTGGSVSTLTIQRTQQEDSAVYLCASVPGGGVLDTQYFGPGTRLTVL.

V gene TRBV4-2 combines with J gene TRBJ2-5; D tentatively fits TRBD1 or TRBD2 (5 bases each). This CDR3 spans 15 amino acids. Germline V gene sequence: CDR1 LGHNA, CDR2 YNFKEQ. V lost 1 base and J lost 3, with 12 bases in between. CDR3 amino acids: CASSQGRLREETQYF. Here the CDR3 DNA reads TGTGCCAGCAGCCAAGGGAGGCTCAGGGAAGAGACCCAGTACTTC.

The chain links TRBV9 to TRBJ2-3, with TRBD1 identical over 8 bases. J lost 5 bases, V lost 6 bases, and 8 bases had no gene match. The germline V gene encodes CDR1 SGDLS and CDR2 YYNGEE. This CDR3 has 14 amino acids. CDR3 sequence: CASNRDRMGDTQYF. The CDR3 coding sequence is TGTGCCAGCAACCGGGACAGGATGGGAGATACGCAGTATTTT.

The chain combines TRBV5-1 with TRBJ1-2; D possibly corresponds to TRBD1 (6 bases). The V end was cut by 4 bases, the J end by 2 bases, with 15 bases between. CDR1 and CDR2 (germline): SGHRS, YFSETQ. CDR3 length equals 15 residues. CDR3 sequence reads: CASSPGQPLNYGYTF. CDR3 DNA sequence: TGCGCCAGCAGCCCCGGACAGCCCCTGAACTATGGCTACACCTTC.